Listed here are 18 T cell receptor beta chains from one sample, sequenced in a study of Ad26.COV2.S vaccination and SARS-CoV-2 variants. TCRdb's table, derived via immunoSEQ multiplex PCR, lists solely in-frame clones and lacks some. The sample has about 350,000 clones, roughly nine tenths seen once. The input for sequencing was peripheral blood, taken after recovery from COVID-19. Every receptor here comes from a human donor who had recovered from COVID-19.

The V and J genes are TRBV28 and TRBJ2-2; 13 bases are a match to TRBD2. The CDR3 consists of 16 residues. The ends lost 4 bases at V and 5 bases at J; junction bases unmatched: 4. Per germline, CDR1 MDHEN and CDR2 SYDVKM. The CDR3 protein is CASSSGLAGWTGELFF. The CDR3 DNA follows: TGTGCCAGCAGTTCGGGACTAGCGGGGTGGACCGGGGAGCTGTTTTTT. The full variable domain, its missing parts supplied by reference TRBV28 and TRBJ2-2, is DVKVTQSSRYLVKRTGEKVFLECVQDMDHENMFWYRQDPGLGLRLIYFSYDVKMKEKGDIPEGYSVSREKKERFSLILESASTNQTSMYLCASSSGLAGWTGELFFGEGSRLTVL.

The chain links TRBV5-1 to TRBJ1-3; 8 positions agree with TRBD1. The germline V gene encodes CDR1 SGHRS and CDR2 YFSETQ. Losses at the gene ends were 3 bases for V and 0 bases for J; bases not matched to a gene: 8. This CDR3 is 17 amino acids long. This CDR3 is CASSSAGGFSSGNTIYF. DNA for the CDR3: TGCGCCAGCAGCTCTGCAGGGGGCTTCAGCTCTGGAAACACCATATATTTT.

This clone was seen a handful of times. This chain links TRBV2 with TRBJ2-7, with 11 nucleotides matching TRBD1. CDR3 length: 16 amino acids. V lost 0 bases to trimming and J lost 8 bases; unmatched junction nucleotides: 9. Looked up from germline, CDR1 is SNHLY and CDR2 is FYNNEI. The CDR3 DNA sequence: TGTGCCAGCAGTGAAGCCGGCGGACAGGGGGCAGGGAAGCAGTACTTC. This gives the protein CASSEAGGQGAGKQYF. Supplemented by reference TRBV2 and TRBJ2-7, the full variable domain reads EPEVTQTPSHQVTQMGQEVILRCVPISNHLYFYWYRQILGQKVEFLVSFYNNEISEKSEIFDDQFSVERPDGSNFTLKIRSTKLEDSAMYFCASSEAGGQGAGKQYFGPGTRLTVT.

The V and J genes are TRBV7-8 and TRBJ2-5; D is perhaps TRBD2 (5 bases). Trimming shortened V by 1 base and J by 4 bases, and 10 bases separated the two germline ends. The CDR3 is made up of 14 amino acids. From germline, CDR1 is SGHVS and CDR2 FQNEAQ. The CDR3 protein is CASSLVWTGETQYF. The CDR3 region has the DNA TGTGCCAGCAGCTTAGTTTGGACTGGAGAGACCCAGTACTTC. Full variable domain (remainder filled in from reference TRBV7-8 and TRBJ2-5): GAGVSQSPRYKVAKRGQDVALRCDPISGHVSLFWYQQALGQGPEFLTYFQNEAQLDKSGLPSDRFFAERPEGSVSTLKIQRTQQEDSAVYLCASSLVWTGETQYFGPGTRLLVL.

The chain joins TRBV7-8 to TRBJ1-4; TRBD1 aligns across 12 bases. Looked up from germline, CDR1 is SGHVS and CDR2 is FQNEAQ. The CDR3 runs to 15 residues. J gave up 8 bases and V 3 bases, and 4 bases lay outside the gene matches. For the CDR3, the DNA is TGTGCCAGCAGCTTGGGACAGGGGGCTTGGGAAAAACTGTTTTTT. It encodes CASSLGQGAWEKLFF.

V and J are TRBV7-8 and TRBJ1-3, with D possibly matching TRBD1 (5 bases). The CDR3 length is 16 residues. CDR1 is SGHVS, CDR2 FQNEAQ, per germline. Between the trimmed V and J ends, which lost 3 bases and 4 bases, there was a span of 16 bases. CDR3 coding DNA: TGTGCCAGCAGCTTTGCCCGCCGGGGGAGGGGAAACACCATATATTTT. Translated: CASSFARRGRGNTIYF.

The V gene is TRBV3-1 (or the pseudogene TRBV3-2), the J gene TRBJ2-3; tentatively, D is TRBD1 or TRBD2 (5 bases each). V lost 0 bases and J lost 0, with 16 bases in between. Germline lookup yields CDR1 LGHDT and CDR2 YNNKEL (reference sequence). This CDR3 comprises 18 residues. CDR3 nucleotides: TGTGCCAGCAGCCAAGATAACCGGGGCATCCCTAGCACAGATACGCAGTATTTT. Translation: CASSQDNRGIPSTDTQYF.

The rearrangement uses TRBV28 and TRBJ2-5; 7 nucleotides agree with TRBD2. The CDR3 contains 15 residues. Trimming cost V 7 bases and J 2 bases; bases outside gene matches: 10. The germline CDR1 and CDR2 sequences are MDHEN and SYDVKM. The DNA of the CDR3 is TGTGCCAGCACCCCAGCGGGGTCCCCTCAAGAGACCCAGTACTTC. The encoded protein is CASTPAGSPQETQYF.

The chain carries TRBV5-6 and TRBJ2-3, with D maybe TRBD2 (5 bases). V was clipped by 2 bases and J by 3 bases, with 7 bases between them. The CDR3 has 13 residues. Germline assignment: CDR1 SGHDT and CDR2 YYEEEE. The CDR3 sequence: CASSFGRTDTQYF. The CDR3 nucleotides read TGTGCCAGCAGCTTTGGGAGAACAGATACGCAGTATTTT.

V and J are TRBV6-5 and TRBJ2-7; TRBD1 matches at 7 bases. Germline CDR1 reads MNHEY; CDR2 reads SVGAGI. Trimming at V came to 5 bases and at J to 2 bases, leaving 3 bases not matched to a gene. This CDR3 comprises 13 residues. CDR3 loop: CASSQGQTYEQYF. In DNA, the CDR3 is TGTGCCAGCAGTCAGGGACAGACCTACGAGCAGTACTTC.

The rearrangement joins TRBV4-3 to TRBJ2-3; no firm D call. This CDR3 spans 15 amino acids. The V gene lost 0 bases and the J gene lost 4 bases, with 11 bases spanning the gap. Germline assignment: CDR1 LGHNA and CDR2 YSLEER. The CDR3 DNA reads as TGCGCCAGCAGCCAAGAATTCCATCGGGCAGATACGCAGTATTTT. Protein sequence: CASSQEFHRADTQYF.

The chain is built from TRBV7-9 and TRBJ1-1, with 7 bases that match TRBD1. This CDR3 has 19 residues. J was trimmed by 1 base and V by 0 bases; bases with no gene match: 14. Looked up from germline, CDR1 is SEHNR and CDR2 is FQNEAQ (reference sequence). CDR3 protein: CASSLATKNRGYQNTEAFF. CDR3 nucleotide sequence: TGTGCCAGCAGCTTAGCCACGAAGAACAGGGGCTATCAGAACACTGAAGCTTTCTTT. The complete variable domain, with remaining parts taken from reference TRBV7-9 and TRBJ1-1, reads DTGVSQNPRHKITKRGQNVTFRCDPISEHNRLYWYRQTLGQGPEFLTYFQNEAQLEKSRLLSDRFSAERPKGSFSTLEIQRTEQGDSAMYLCASSLATKNRGYQNTEAFFGQGTRLTVV.

The V and J genes are TRBV5-1 and TRBJ2-1; 9 bases align to TRBD2. J lost 6 bases, V lost 0 bases, and 4 bases had no gene match. Germline V gives CDR1 SGHRS, CDR2 YFSETQ. The CDR3 runs 15 residues. CDR3: CASSLVAGAVNEQFF. The CDR3 DNA follows: TGCGCCAGCAGCTTGGTAGCGGGGGCCGTCAATGAGCAGTTCTTC.

In its sample, this clone was seen once. V and J are TRBV28 and TRBJ1-2, with TRBD1 matching over 7 bases. V shed 2 bases, J shed 10 bases, and the junction held 4 bases outside the gene matches. Germline loops: CDR1 MDHEN, CDR2 SYDVKM. The CDR3 covers 12 residues. In nucleotides, the CDR3 is TGTGCCAGCAGTTTAGGAGGGGGCGTCTACACCTTC. As protein: CASSLGGGVYTF.

This clone came up a few times. This chain connects TRBV4-1 to TRBJ1-5; weak D call: TRBD1 (5 bases). This CDR3 is 14 amino acids long. The germline V and J ends were trimmed by 1 base and 5 bases, with 9 bases remaining between them. Germline V lookup: CDR1 MGHRA, CDR2 YSYEKL. CDR3 sequence: CASSQAGRDQPQHF. As DNA, the CDR3 is TGCGCCAGCAGCCAAGCAGGGCGGGATCAGCCCCAGCATTTT.

CDR3 sequence reads: CASSPQGYNEQFF. Here the CDR3 DNA reads TGTGCCAGCAGCCCACAGGGATACAATGAGCAGTTCTTC. The rearrangement uses TRBV12-3 or TRBV12-4 and TRBJ2-1, with D possibly matching TRBD1 (6 bases). The ends were cut back, 6 bases at V and 4 bases at J, with 10 bases in the middle. The CDR3 totals 13 residues.

The V and J genes are TRBV5-4 and TRBJ2-1; TRBD2 agrees at 11 bases. CDR3 size: 16 residues. The V gene's germline CDR1 is SGHNT and CDR2 YYREEE (reference sequence). Trimming cost V 3 bases and J 5 bases; bases outside gene matches: 7. CDR3 amino acids: CASSSPPSGGNNEQFF. Here the CDR3 DNA reads TGTGCCAGCAGCTCCCCCCCTAGCGGGGGGAACAATGAGCAGTTCTTC.

This clone was found once. The V gene is TRBV3-1 (or the pseudogene TRBV3-2), the J gene TRBJ1-4, with 8 bases lining up with TRBD1. The length of the CDR3 is 15 residues. J lost 5 bases, V lost 4 bases, and 6 bases had no gene match. CDR1 is LGHDT and CDR2 is YNNKEL in the germline V gene (reference sequence). In nucleotides, the CDR3 is TGTGCCAGCAGCCGCGGACAGGGTCGGAATGAAAAACTGTTTTTT. This codes for CASSRGQGRNEKLFF.